The clone carrying this T cell receptor (beta chain) has a handful of counts. Its antigen is currently unknown. The data belong to a study of T-cell reconstitution after alpha-beta-depleted transplantation in children. The study, taken as a whole, reports: At day 60, the high TCRbeta diversity found in some patients originated from recipient T cells and thymic progenitors that had survived. Several hundred expanded graft clones reportedly supplied alpha-beta T cells about two months after transplant. One year post-transplant, T-cell counts and diversity were largely derived from T cells produced anew.

The library targeted TCRbeta and was prepared with unique molecular identifiers. TCRdb re-analysed the PCR reads in MiXCR, keeping a single row per CDR3 protein. The sample shows roughly 490,000 distinct CDR3 sequences, about an eighth of them seen only once. CDR3 length: 16 residues. The sequence came from a female patient aged 2-9 years who had a stem cell transplant for aplastic anemia, so the T cells may come from the graft donor. The sequenced sample was PBMCs, mostly from graft donor cells, obtained 180 days after TCRalphabeta/CD19-depleted stem cell transplant. This rearrangement joins TRBV21-1 to TRBJ2-7; the D call of TRBD2 is as the table states it, not checked on the DNA. TRBV21-1 is a pseudogene segment. CDR3: CASSKLAGVVGYEQYF. CDR3 DNA: TGTGCCAGCAGCAAATTAGCGGGAGTGGTAGGGTACGAGCAGTACTTC.